This paragraph covers one T cell receptor beta chain sequence. Its target is not known. Primers included in the PCR were 60 Vbeta and 13 Jbeta primers. TCRdb's copy holds only in-frame clones and misses some; the assay was immunoSEQ multiplex PCR. Among roughly 150,000 clones listed, roughly 82% were seen once. The data were obtained in a study of cytomegalovirus exposure and HLA in healthy donors. The V gene lost 6 bases and the J gene lost 6 bases, with 11 bases spanning the gap. The CDR3 sequence is 13 residues long. CDR1 MNHEY and CDR2 SVGAGI come from the germline V gene. Notes on the study in general: TCR beta sequences reportedly predicted most subjects' HLA-A and HLA-B alleles accurately. When analyzed later, a missense DCLRE1C variant was found to be linked to TCR beta V- and J-gene trimming. Some 16,000 TCR beta sequences were associated with HLA alleles at 0.05 false discovery rate in a later analysis.

The V and J genes are TRBV6-5 and TRBJ2-2; weak D call: TRBD2 (5 bases). The clonotype was recovered from a woman aged 45-59 years in good health and CMV-seropositive. The sequencing sample was made of PBMCs. CDR3 in DNA: TGTGCCAGCAGATCACTAGTCCCCGGGGAGCTGTTTTTT. Amino acids: CASRSLVPGELFF.